The 19 T cell receptor beta chains listed next were all sequenced from one sample in a study of blood T cell repertoires in COVID-19. Assay used: immunoSEQ multiplex PCR; TCRdb lists only in-frame clones, some missing. The sample lists roughly 210,000 clones; under 90% were seen once. Sequencing was carried out using peripheral blood. These receptors originate from a woman older than 75 with COVID-19, enrolled during active disease.

About this clone itself: Other DNA sequences in this sample translate to the same CDR3. This rearrangement joins TRBV6-5 to TRBJ2-1; 10 positions match TRBD2. The V and J ends lost 5 bases and 4 bases, in that order; junction bases with no gene match: 5. Per germline, CDR1 MNHEY and CDR2 SVGAGI. CDR3 length equals 15 residues. CDR3 nucleotide sequence: TGTGCCAGCAGTCCTAGCGGGGGCGCATACAATGAGCAGTTCTTC. Protein sequence: CASSPSGGAYNEQFF.

The chain has TRBV29-1 and TRBJ1-1; TRBD1 is a possible D gene (5 bases). V was trimmed by 1 base and J by 4 bases, leaving 10 bases between them. The length of the CDR3 is 13 residues. Germline CDR1 SQVTM, CDR2 ANQGSEA. The chain's CDR3 is CSVEGGGGTEAFF. CDR3 DNA sequence: TGCAGCGTTGAAGGTGGGGGGGGCACTGAAGCTTTCTTT.

The chain uses TRBV5-1 and TRBJ2-7; D call uncertain. V was clipped by 0 bases and J by 1 base, with 8 bases between them. CDR1 and CDR2 (germline): SGHRS, YFSETQ. This CDR3 is built from 14 residues. As DNA, the CDR3 is TGCGCCAGCAGCTTGGGTGCACTATCCTACGAGCAGTACTTC. It is translated as CASSLGALSYEQYF.

V gene TRBV3-1 (or the pseudogene TRBV3-2) combines with J gene TRBJ2-5, with D perhaps TRBD1 (6 bases). Trimming cost V 3 bases and J 2 bases, with 13 bases left between them. Germline assignment: CDR1 LGHDT and CDR2 YNNKEL (reference sequence). This CDR3 has 15 amino acids. The CDR3: CASSQAGTQQETQYF. As DNA, the CDR3 is TGTGCCAGCAGCCAGGCAGGGACACAGCAAGAGACCCAGTACTTC.

This clone was observed a few times. This sequence joins TRBV5-6 and TRBJ2-5; D is ambiguous. V shed 2 bases and J shed 0 bases, with 14 bases lying between them. Germline CDR1 reads SGHDT; CDR2 reads YYEEEE. This CDR3 region has 16 residues. CDR3 bases: TGTGCCAGCAGCTTCGAAAAGCGTGGGTACCAAGAGACCCAGTACTTC. Its translation: CASSFEKRGYQETQYF.

The chain uses TRBV3-1 (or the pseudogene TRBV3-2) and TRBJ2-1, with TRBD1 as a possible D gene (6 bases). There are 13 residues in the CDR3. Germline CDR1 LGHDT, CDR2 YNNKEL (reference sequence). Trimming removed 8 bases at V and 4 bases at J, with 12 bases between. CDR3 DNA sequence: TGTGCCAGCGGGCAGGGGTATTACAATGAGCAGTTCTTC. Translation gives CASGQGYYNEQFF.

This chain joins TRBV6-2 or TRBV6-3 and TRBJ1-5, with 8 bases that match TRBD1. The length of the CDR3 is 15 residues. The germline V gene encodes CDR1 MNHEY and CDR2 SVGEGT. The ends lost 6 bases at V and 5 bases at J; junction bases unmatched: 9. The CDR3 nucleotides read TGTGCCAGCAGCCTCCGGACAGGGCCCCATCAGCCCCAGCATTTT. Encoded protein: CASSLRTGPHQPQHF.

V is TRBV4-3 and J is TRBJ2-3; D ambiguous. Trimming shortened V by 1 base and J by 0 bases, and 11 bases separated the two germline ends. The CDR3 is 16 residues long. CDR1 and CDR2 from the germline V gene are LGHNA and YSLEER. CDR3 bases: TGCGCCAGCAGCCAAGTTGCGCCAGGCAGCACAGATACGCAGTATTTT. Translation: CASSQVAPGSTDTQYF.

The chain links TRBV5-1 to TRBJ2-2; 9 bases are a match to TRBD1. Trimming took 6 bases from V and 6 from J; bases not matched to a gene: 12. Germline V gene sequence: CDR1 SGHRS, CDR2 YFSETQ. The CDR3 consists of 16 residues. For the CDR3, the DNA is TGCGCCAGCATCCCCGGGACAGGGAGAGTGGCCGGGGAGCTGTTTTTT. Its protein is CASIPGTGRVAGELFF.

V gene TRBV11-2 combines with J gene TRBJ1-2; the D gene is possibly TRBD1 (6 bases). The CDR3 totals 14 residues. The V gene's germline CDR1 is SGHAT and CDR2 FQNNGV. V was trimmed by 1 base and J by 6 bases, leaving 12 bases between them. The CDR3 protein is CASSLVGGSDGYTF. The CDR3 DNA reads TGTGCCAGCAGCTTAGTAGGGGGTTCGGATGGCTACACCTTC.

The CDR3 nucleotides are TGTGCCTGGACTCCGGGGGACTATAATTCACCCCTCCACTTT. Residues: CAWTPGDYNSPLHF. The rearrangement joins TRBV30 to TRBJ1-6; tentative D call: TRBD1 (5 bases). The CDR3 extends over 14 amino acids. The V end was cut by 4 bases, the J end by 3 bases, with 10 bases between. Per germline, CDR1 GTSNPN and CDR2 SVGIG (reference sequence).

The V and J genes are TRBV5-1 and TRBJ2-3, with 12 bases matching TRBD2. Trimming at V came to 5 bases and at J to 5 bases, leaving 9 bases not matched to a gene. This CDR3 contains 16 residues. CDR1 SGHRS and CDR2 YFSETQ come from the germline V gene. For the CDR3, the DNA is TGCGCCAGCAGACCTACTAGCGGGGGGTCGGGAGATACGCAGTATTTT. Its protein is CASRPTSGGSGDTQYF.

The rearrangement uses TRBV21-1 and TRBJ2-3; the D segment call TRBD1 is taken from the table without a DNA check. TRBV21-1 is an annotated pseudogene. The CDR3 loop spans 16 amino acids. CDR3 sequence: CASSWSRDRGTDTQYF. DNA of the CDR3: TGTGCCAGCAGCTGGAGCCGGGACAGGGGCACAGATACGCAGTATTTT.

This clone was recorded a few times. This chain joins TRBV18 and TRBJ1-1; 10 nucleotides align to TRBD1. The CDR3 consists of 14 residues. V gave up 6 bases and J gave up 5 bases; unmatched junction bases: 6. Germline CDR1 and CDR2: KGHSH and LQKENI. CDR3 amino acids: CASSQGQGWTEAFF. The CDR3, as DNA: TGTGCCAGCTCTCAGGGACAGGGGTGGACTGAAGCTTTCTTT. Looking up the rest from reference TRBV18 and TRBJ1-1 gives the full variable domain: NAGVMQNPRHLVRRRGQEARLRCSPMKGHSHVYWYRQLPEEGLKFMVYLQKENIIDESGMPKERFSAEFPKEGPSILRIQQVVRGDSAAYFCASSQGQGWTEAFFGQGTRLTVV.

The chain is built from TRBV3-1 (or the pseudogene TRBV3-2) and TRBJ1-4, with TRBD1 matching over 8 bases. Germline V gene lookup returns CDR1 LGHDT and CDR2 YNNKEL (reference sequence). With V trimmed by 3 bases and J by 8 bases, 8 bases remained unmatched. The CDR3 spans 15 residues. The DNA for the CDR3 is TGTGCCAGCAGCCATGCAGGGGGCTTCCACGAAAAACTGTTTTTT. Its protein is CASSHAGGFHEKLFF.

Here the CDR3 reads CATGTGGNTGELFF. Written as DNA, the CDR3 is TGCGCCACCGGGACAGGGGGCAACACCGGGGAGCTGTTTTTT. This chain joins TRBV5-1 and TRBJ2-2; TRBD1 matches 12 bases. The CDR3 has 14 amino acids. Germline values: CDR1 SGHRS, CDR2 YFSETQ. J lost 2 bases, V lost 9 bases, and 2 bases had no gene match.

This clone was detected a few times. V and J are TRBV4-1 and TRBJ1-4; possibly TRBD1 for D (6 bases). Germline V gives CDR1 MGHRA, CDR2 YSYEKL. The CDR3 length is 16 residues. The ends were cut back, 1 base at V and 0 bases at J, with 9 bases in the middle. The CDR3: CASSQGQATTNEKLFF. CDR3 coding DNA: TGCGCCAGCAGCCAAGGACAGGCTACAACTAATGAAAAACTGTTTTTT.

V and J are TRBV5-4 and TRBJ1-2; D ambiguous. The CDR3 is 13 amino acids. V lost 4 bases and J 6 bases, leaving 13 bases between the germline ends. The germline gives CDR1 SGHNT, CDR2 YYREEE (reference sequence). The CDR3: CASSLWSYDGYTF. The DNA for the CDR3 is TGTGCCAGCAGCCTCTGGTCCTACGATGGCTACACCTTC.

V is TRBV29-1 and J is TRBJ2-7, with TRBD1 as a possible D gene (5 bases). CDR3 length equals 14 residues. Germline lookup yields CDR1 SQVTM and CDR2 ANQGSEA. V gave up 4 bases and J gave up 6 bases, with 19 bases separating them. CDR3: CSVVTKWGVPEQYF. DNA for the CDR3: TGCAGCGTTGTGACGAAGTGGGGCGTCCCCGAGCAGTACTTC.